This entry concerns a single T cell receptor (beta chain). Its cognate antigen is unknown. Primers for the PCR totalled 60 Vbeta and 13 Jbeta. Method: immunoSEQ multiplex PCR; TCRdb's copy keeps in-frame clones and lacks some. This table holds under 90,000 clones, about 80% found once. The junction had 2 bases not matched to a gene; V was cut back by 5 bases and J by 2 bases. Germline V gives CDR1 SGHNT, CDR2 YYREEE (reference sequence). The length of the CDR3 is 13 residues. The data belong to a study of cytomegalovirus exposure and HLA in healthy donors. Study-level points and caveats: Per published accounts, TCR beta sequences correctly predicted the HLA-A and HLA-B alleles of most subjects.

This chain uses TRBV5-4 with TRBJ2-5, with 8 bases that match TRBD1. The receptor's source is a man in his forties in good health and CMV-seronegative. Sequencing was carried out using PBMCs. The CDR3 DNA is TGTGCCAGCAGGCGACAGGGGCAAGAGACCCAGTACTTC. As protein: CASRRQGQETQYF.